The 11 T cell receptor beta chains reported below all come from one sample, sequenced in a study of cytomegalovirus exposure and HLA in healthy donors. Amplification used 60 Vbeta primers and 13 Jbeta primers. Clones were read by immunoSEQ multiplex PCR, and TCRdb kept only the in-frame ones, dropping some. The sample consists of 95,000 to 150,000 clones, just over 65% of them appearing once. The sample consisted of PBMCs. The receptors stem from a man between 18 and 35 years old in good health and CMV-seronegative.

In its sample, this clone was seen once. The chain is built from TRBV9 and TRBJ1-2; perhaps TRBD1 as D (6 bases). Looked up from germline, CDR1 is SGDLS and CDR2 is YYNGEE. CDR3 size: 13 residues. V lost 4 bases and J lost 8, with 15 bases in between. The CDR3 spells CASSFGQMPGYTF. The CDR3 region has the DNA TGTGCCAGCAGCTTTGGACAGATGCCCGGCTACACCTTC. The whole variable domain, remainder taken from reference TRBV9 and TRBJ1-2, is DSGVTQTPKHLITATGQRVTLRCSPRSGDLSVYWYQQSLDQGLQFLIQYYNGEERAKGNILERFSAQQFPDLHSELNLSSLELGDSALYFCASSFGQMPGYTFGSGTRLTVV.

This clone has only a few counts. This chain links TRBV30 with TRBJ2-3; 10 nucleotides line up with TRBD2. The CDR3 is 15 amino acids. Trimming removed 0 bases from V and 4 bases from J; junction bases left unmatched: 4. Germline CDR1 reads GTSNPN; CDR2 reads SVGIG (reference sequence). DNA of the CDR3: TGTGCCTGGAGTGTTTCTAGCGGGGGCGCAGATACGCAGTATTTT. The encoded protein is CAWSVSSGGADTQYF. The entire variable domain, with the rest obtained from reference TRBV30 and TRBJ2-3, is as follows: SQTIHQWPATLVQPVGSPLSLECTVEGTSNPNLYWYRQAAGRGLQLLFYSVGIGQISSEVPQNLSASRPQDRQFILSSKKLLLSDSGFYLCAWSVSSGGADTQYFGPGTRLTVL.

The V call is TRBV28, the J call TRBJ2-5; possibly TRBD2 for D (5 bases). The CDR3 loop spans 13 amino acids. The germline V gene encodes CDR1 MDHEN and CDR2 SYDVKM. V lost 7 bases and J 2 bases, leaving 11 bases between the germline ends. In DNA form, the CDR3 reads TGTGCCAGCAAAAGAGGGCGACAAGAGACCCAGTACTTC. Protein product: CASKRGRQETQYF.

The chain joins TRBV6-5 to TRBJ2-1, with D perhaps TRBD1 (6 bases). V shed 6 bases and J shed 9 bases, with 21 bases lying between them. The CDR3 is made up of 15 amino acids. The germline V gene has CDR1 MNHEY and CDR2 SVGAGI. The CDR3 nucleotides are TGTGCCAGCAGCAGACAGCGGTCAGGGGTAGGTGAGCAGTTCTTC. This gives the protein CASSRQRSGVGEQFF.

The genes are TRBV19 and TRBJ2-1, with a possible D match to TRBD1 (6 bases). This CDR3 spans 14 amino acids. CDR1 LNHDA and CDR2 SQIVND come from the germline V gene (reference sequence). V gave up 5 bases and J gave up 7 bases, with 15 bases separating them. CDR3 loop: CASSSPGDRNEQFF. CDR3 in DNA: TGTGCCAGTAGTTCCCCAGGGGATAGGAATGAGCAGTTCTTC.

This clone was counted only a few times. The chain uses TRBV19 and TRBJ1-2; TRBD1 is a possible D gene (5 bases). The CDR3 is 15 residues long. CDR1 LNHDA and CDR2 SQIVND come from the germline V gene (reference sequence). Trimming left V 3 bases short and J 7 bases short, with 18 bases between. The CDR3 sequence: CASSMGFGQGLGYTF. As DNA, the CDR3 is TGTGCCAGTAGTATGGGCTTTGGGCAGGGCCTTGGCTACACCTTC.

In DNA form, the CDR3 reads TGTGCCAGCAACGGACAGGGGGTATGGAGCAATGAGCAGTTCTTC. It yields the protein CASNGQGVWSNEQFF. The chain has TRBV7-9 and TRBJ2-1, with TRBD1 matching over 10 bases. This CDR3 has 15 amino acids. The germline gives CDR1 SEHNR, CDR2 FQNEAQ (reference sequence). J gave up 6 bases and V 7 bases, and 9 bases lay outside the gene matches.

Here the CDR3 DNA reads TGCGCCAGCAGCGAGACAGGGGATGGCTACACCTTC. Protein: CASSETGDGYTF. The chain combines TRBV5-1 with TRBJ1-2, with 8 bases identical to TRBD1. V shed 4 bases, J shed 6 bases, and the junction held 2 bases outside the gene matches. Germline V gene lookup returns CDR1 SGHRS and CDR2 YFSETQ. The CDR3 has 12 amino acids.

The rearrangement uses TRBV11-2 and TRBJ1-1; the match to TRBD1 covers 8 bases. The V gene end was trimmed by 4 bases and the J gene end by 3 bases; junction bases not matched to a gene: 7. This CDR3 is 15 amino acids long. CDR1 and CDR2 from the germline V gene are SGHAT and FQNNGV. DNA for the CDR3: TGTGCCAGCAGCTCGAAAAGGACAGGGTACACTGAAGCTTTCTTT. It translates to CASSSKRTGYTEAFF.

The rearrangement uses TRBV4-3 and TRBJ2-7; 8 bases are a match to TRBD2. This CDR3 comprises 17 residues. Germline lookup yields CDR1 LGHNA and CDR2 YSLEER. After removal of 4 bases from V and 2 bases from J, the junction contained 13 bases not matched to a gene. This CDR3 is CASSRHLPGTSAYEQYF. In DNA, the CDR3 is TGCGCCAGCAGCCGCCATCTTCCCGGGACTAGTGCCTACGAGCAGTACTTC.

The V and J genes are TRBV9 and TRBJ2-2; TRBD2 matches at 11 bases. Germline assignment: CDR1 SGDLS and CDR2 YYNGEE. J was trimmed by 5 bases and V by 4 bases; bases with no gene match: 4. The CDR3 covers 15 residues. CDR3 sequence: CASSPRTSGTGELFF. The CDR3 bases are TGTGCCAGCAGCCCCCGGACTAGCGGGACCGGGGAGCTGTTTTTT.